The 4 T cell receptor beta chains given below trace back to one sample, sequenced in a study of blood T cell repertoires in COVID-19. The repertoire was sequenced with immunoSEQ multiplex PCR; TCRdb's copy has only in-frame clones and lacks some. The sample lists under 250,000 clones, 87% occurring once. The specimen was PBMCs or T cells enriched from blood (not recorded which). These receptors all stem from a man aged 30-40 years who had recovered from COVID-19.

The chain uses TRBV19 and TRBJ2-2, with 7 bases lining up with TRBD1. Per the germline V gene, CDR1 is LNHDA and CDR2 is SQIVND (reference sequence). V trimming: 8 bases; J trimming: 1 base; junction bases outside the gene matches: 10. The CDR3 runs to 16 residues. CDR3: CASWTGNRGNTGELFF. For the CDR3, the DNA is TGTGCCAGTTGGACAGGAAATCGTGGGAACACCGGGGAGCTGTTTTTT. The entire variable domain, with the rest obtained from reference TRBV19 and TRBJ2-2, is as follows: DGGITQSPKYLFRKEGQNVTLSCEQNLNHDAMYWYRQDPGQGLRLIYYSQIVNDFQKGDIAEGYSVSREKKESFPLTVTSAQKNPTAFYLCASWTGNRGNTGELFFGEGSRLTVL.

The chain carries TRBV28 and TRBJ2-3; possible D gene TRBD2, 5 bases. V was trimmed by 6 bases and J by 6 bases, leaving 13 bases between them. From germline, CDR1 is MDHEN and CDR2 SYDVKM. This CDR3 is built from 13 residues. CDR3 region: CASSQPLVDTQYF. The CDR3 DNA sequence: TGTGCCAGCAGCCAACCACTAGTCGATACGCAGTATTTT.

The gene calls are TRBV7-9 and TRBJ2-7; the D is unclear. This CDR3 is 15 amino acids long. CDR1 is SEHNR and CDR2 is FQNEAQ in the germline V gene (reference sequence). Deletions cut 6 bases from V and 1 base from J, with 16 bases between. The CDR3, as DNA: TGTGCCAGCAGACCTGGCCTAACAGAGTCCTACGAGCAGTACTTC. Residues: CASRPGLTESYEQYF.

This clone appeared once. The chain couples TRBV2 to TRBJ2-7, with D possibly matching TRBD1 (6 bases). Germline loops: CDR1 SNHLY, CDR2 FYNNEI. The CDR3 is 14 amino acids. V was pared by 6 bases and J by 5 bases, with 17 bases between. The CDR3 DNA reads TGTGCCAGCAGACAGGGTCCATTTTGGGACGAGCAGTACTTC. As protein: CASRQGPFWDEQYF.